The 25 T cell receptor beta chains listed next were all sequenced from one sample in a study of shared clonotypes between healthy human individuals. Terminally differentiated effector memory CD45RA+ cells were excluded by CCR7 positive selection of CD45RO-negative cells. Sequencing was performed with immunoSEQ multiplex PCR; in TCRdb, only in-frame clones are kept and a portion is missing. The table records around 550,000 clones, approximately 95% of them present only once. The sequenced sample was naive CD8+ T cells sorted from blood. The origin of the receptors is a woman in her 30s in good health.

CDR3 coding DNA: TGTGCCAGCAGCTCCTGGGAGGGTTTCGAGACCCAGTACTTC. Protein sequence: CASSSWEGFETQYF. The V and J genes are TRBV7-9 and TRBJ2-5; 7 positions match TRBD2. V lost 4 bases and J lost 5; bases outside the gene matches: 7. Germline V gives CDR1 SEHNR, CDR2 FQNEAQ (reference sequence). The CDR3 contains 14 residues.

DNA of the CDR3: TGTGCCAGCAGTTTGGGGGGGCCGGGTTATGGAAACACCATATATTTT. Protein product: CASSLGGPGYGNTIYF. The chain joins TRBV28 to TRBJ1-3, with D perhaps TRBD1 (6 bases). Germline V gene sequence: CDR1 MDHEN, CDR2 SYDVKM. Trimming cost V 3 bases and J 3 bases, with 15 bases left between them. The CDR3 consists of 16 residues.

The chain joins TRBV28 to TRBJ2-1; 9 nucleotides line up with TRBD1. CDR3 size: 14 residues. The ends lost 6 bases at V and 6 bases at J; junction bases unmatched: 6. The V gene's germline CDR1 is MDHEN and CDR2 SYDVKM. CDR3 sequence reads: CASSPGQGPNEQFF. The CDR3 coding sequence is TGTGCCAGCAGCCCGGGACAGGGTCCCAATGAGCAGTTCTTC. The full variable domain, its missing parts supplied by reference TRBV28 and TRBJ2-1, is DVKVTQSSRYLVKRTGEKVFLECVQDMDHENMFWYRQDPGLGLRLIYFSYDVKMKEKGDIPEGYSVSREKKERFSLILESASTNQTSMYLCASSPGQGPNEQFFGPGTRLTVL.

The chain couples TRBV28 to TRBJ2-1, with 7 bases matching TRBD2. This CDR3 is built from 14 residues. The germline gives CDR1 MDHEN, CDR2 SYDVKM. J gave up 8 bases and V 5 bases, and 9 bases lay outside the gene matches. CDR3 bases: TGTGCCAGCAGTCCACTAGCGTCACCCCATGAGCAGTTCTTC. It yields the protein CASSPLASPHEQFF.

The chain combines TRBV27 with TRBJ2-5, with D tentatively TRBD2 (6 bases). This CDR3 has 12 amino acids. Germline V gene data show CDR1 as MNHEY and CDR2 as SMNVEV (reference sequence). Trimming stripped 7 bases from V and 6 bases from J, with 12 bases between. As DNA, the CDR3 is TGTGCCAGCATGGACGGGGGAAAGACCCAGTACTTC. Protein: CASMDGGKTQYF.

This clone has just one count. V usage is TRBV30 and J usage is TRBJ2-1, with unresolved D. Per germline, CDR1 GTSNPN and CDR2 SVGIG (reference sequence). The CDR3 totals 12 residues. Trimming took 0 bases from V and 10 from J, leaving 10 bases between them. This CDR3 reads CAWSVLQPEQFF. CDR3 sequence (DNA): TGTGCCTGGAGTGTACTCCAACCAGAGCAGTTCTTC.

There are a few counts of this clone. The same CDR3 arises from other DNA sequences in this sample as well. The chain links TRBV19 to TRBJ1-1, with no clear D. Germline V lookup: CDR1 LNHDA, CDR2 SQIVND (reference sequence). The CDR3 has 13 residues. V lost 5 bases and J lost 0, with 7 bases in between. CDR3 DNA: TGTGCCAGTAGTGGACGGATGAACACTGAAGCTTTCTTT. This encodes CASSGRMNTEAFF. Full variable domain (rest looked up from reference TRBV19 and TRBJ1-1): DGGITQSPKYLFRKEGQNVTLSCEQNLNHDAMYWYRQDPGQGLRLIYYSQIVNDFQKGDIAEGYSVSREKKESFPLTVTSAQKNPTAFYLCASSGRMNTEAFFGQGTRLTVV.

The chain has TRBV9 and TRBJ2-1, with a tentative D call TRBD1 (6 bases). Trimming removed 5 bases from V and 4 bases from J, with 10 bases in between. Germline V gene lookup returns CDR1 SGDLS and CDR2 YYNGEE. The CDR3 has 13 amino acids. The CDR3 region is CASRAGTYNEQFF. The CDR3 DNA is TGTGCCAGCAGGGCAGGGACATACAATGAGCAGTTCTTC.

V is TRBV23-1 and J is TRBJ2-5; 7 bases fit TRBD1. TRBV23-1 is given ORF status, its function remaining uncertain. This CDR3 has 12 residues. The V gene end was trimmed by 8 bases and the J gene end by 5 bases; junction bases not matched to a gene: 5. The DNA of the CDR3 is TGCGCCAGCCGGGGACAGACGGAGACCCAGTACTTC. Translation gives CASRGQTETQYF.

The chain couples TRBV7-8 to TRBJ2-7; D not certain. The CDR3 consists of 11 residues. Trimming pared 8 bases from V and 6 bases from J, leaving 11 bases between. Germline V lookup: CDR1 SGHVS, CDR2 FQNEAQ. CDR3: CASGLLGEQYF. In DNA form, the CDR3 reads TGTGCCAGCGGGCTTCTTGGCGAGCAGTACTTC.

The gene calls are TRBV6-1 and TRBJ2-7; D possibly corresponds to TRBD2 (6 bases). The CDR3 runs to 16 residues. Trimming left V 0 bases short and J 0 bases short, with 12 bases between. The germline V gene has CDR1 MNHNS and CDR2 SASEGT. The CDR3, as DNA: TGTGCCAGCAGTGAAGCGGTGCTAGCGAACTCCTACGAGCAGTACTTC. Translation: CASSEAVLANSYEQYF.

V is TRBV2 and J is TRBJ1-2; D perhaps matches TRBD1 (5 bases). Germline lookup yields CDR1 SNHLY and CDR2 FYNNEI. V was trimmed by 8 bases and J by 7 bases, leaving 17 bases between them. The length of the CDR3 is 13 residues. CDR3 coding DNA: TGTGCCAGCGAGTCGAAGGACAAGCCTGGCTACACCTTC. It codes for CASESKDKPGYTF.

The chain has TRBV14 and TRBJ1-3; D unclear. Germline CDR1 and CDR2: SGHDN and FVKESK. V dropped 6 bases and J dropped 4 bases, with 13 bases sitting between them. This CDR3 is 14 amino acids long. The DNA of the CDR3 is TGTGCCAGCAGTAACTGGGCTGGGGGAAACACCATATATTTT. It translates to CASSNWAGGNTIYF. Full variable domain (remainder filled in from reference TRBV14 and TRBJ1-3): EAGVTQFPSHSVIEKGQTVTLRCDPISGHDNLYWYRRVMGKEIKFLLHFVKESKQDESGMPNNRFLAERTGGTYSTLKVQPAELEDSGVYFCASSNWAGGNTIYFGEGSWLTVV.

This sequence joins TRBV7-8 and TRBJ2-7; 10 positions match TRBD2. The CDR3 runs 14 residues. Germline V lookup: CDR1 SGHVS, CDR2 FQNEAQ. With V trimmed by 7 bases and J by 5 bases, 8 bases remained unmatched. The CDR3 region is CASTKAGGPHEQYF. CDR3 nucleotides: TGTGCCAGCACTAAAGCGGGAGGGCCCCACGAGCAGTACTTC.

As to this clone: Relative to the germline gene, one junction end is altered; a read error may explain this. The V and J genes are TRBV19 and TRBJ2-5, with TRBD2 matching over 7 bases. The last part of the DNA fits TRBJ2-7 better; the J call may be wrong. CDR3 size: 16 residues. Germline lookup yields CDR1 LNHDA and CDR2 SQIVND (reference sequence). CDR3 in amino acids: CVSSPLEAGDSYEQYF. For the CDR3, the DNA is TGTGTCAGTAGTCCGCTGGAGGCGGGAGATTCCTACGAGCAGTACTTC.

In DNA form, the CDR3 reads TGTGCCAGCAGTTTAAGGGGGAGCACAGATACGCAGTATTTT. The encoded protein is CASSLRGSTDTQYF. This chain links TRBV28 with TRBJ2-3, with D possibly TRBD1 on 6 matching bases. V lost 2 bases and J lost 0, with 6 bases in between. This CDR3 is built from 14 residues. The germline V gene encodes CDR1 MDHEN and CDR2 SYDVKM. The complete variable domain, with remaining parts taken from reference TRBV28 and TRBJ2-3, reads DVKVTQSSRYLVKRTGEKVFLECVQDMDHENMFWYRQDPGLGLRLIYFSYDVKMKEKGDIPEGYSVSREKKERFSLILESASTNQTSMYLCASSLRGSTDTQYFGPGTRLTVL.

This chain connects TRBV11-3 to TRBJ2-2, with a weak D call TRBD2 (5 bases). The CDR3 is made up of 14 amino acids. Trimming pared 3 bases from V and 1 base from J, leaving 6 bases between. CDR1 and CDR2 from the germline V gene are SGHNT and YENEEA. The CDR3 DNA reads TGTGCCAGCAGCTTCAGCGGGAACACCGGGGAGCTGTTTTTT. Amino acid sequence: CASSFSGNTGELFF.

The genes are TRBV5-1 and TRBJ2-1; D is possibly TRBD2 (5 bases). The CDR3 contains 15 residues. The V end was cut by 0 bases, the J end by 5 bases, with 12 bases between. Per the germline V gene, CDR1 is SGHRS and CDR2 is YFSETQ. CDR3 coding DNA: TGCGCCAGCAGCTTGGCCGGTAGCGTAAACAATGAGCAGTTCTTC. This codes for CASSLAGSVNNEQFF.

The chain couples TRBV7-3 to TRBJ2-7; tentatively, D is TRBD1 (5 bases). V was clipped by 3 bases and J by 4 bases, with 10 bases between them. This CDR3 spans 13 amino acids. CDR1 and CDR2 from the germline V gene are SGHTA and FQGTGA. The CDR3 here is CASSFDQGYEQYF. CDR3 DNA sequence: TGTGCCAGCAGCTTCGACCAGGGTTACGAGCAGTACTTC.

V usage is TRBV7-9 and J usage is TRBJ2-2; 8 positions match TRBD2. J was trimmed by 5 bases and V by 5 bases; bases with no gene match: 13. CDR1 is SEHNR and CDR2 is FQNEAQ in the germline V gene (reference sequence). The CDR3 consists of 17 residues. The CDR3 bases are TGTGCCAGCAGCGGAATAGTAGCGGGGAGTGTTACCGGGGAGCTGTTTTTT. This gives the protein CASSGIVAGSVTGELFF.

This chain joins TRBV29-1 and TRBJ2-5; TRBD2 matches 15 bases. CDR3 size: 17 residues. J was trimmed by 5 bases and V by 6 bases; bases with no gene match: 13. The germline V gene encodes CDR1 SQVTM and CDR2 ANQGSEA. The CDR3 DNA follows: TGCAGCGTGGACGGGACTAGCGGGAGGTTTGGGCTTGAGACCCAGTACTTC. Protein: CSVDGTSGRFGLETQYF.

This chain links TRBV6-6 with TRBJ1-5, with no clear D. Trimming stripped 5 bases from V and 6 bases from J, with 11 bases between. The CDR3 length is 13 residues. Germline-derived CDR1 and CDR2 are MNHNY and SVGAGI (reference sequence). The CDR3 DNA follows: TGTGCCAGCAGTGTCATCGAGATTCAGCCCCAGCATTTT. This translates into CASSVIEIQPQHF.

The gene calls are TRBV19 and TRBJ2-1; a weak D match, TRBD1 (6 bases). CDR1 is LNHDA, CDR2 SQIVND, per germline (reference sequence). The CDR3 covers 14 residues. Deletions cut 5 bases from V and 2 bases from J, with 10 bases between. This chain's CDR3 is CASSYRVAYNEQFF. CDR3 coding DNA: TGTGCCAGTAGTTACAGGGTAGCCTACAATGAGCAGTTCTTC.

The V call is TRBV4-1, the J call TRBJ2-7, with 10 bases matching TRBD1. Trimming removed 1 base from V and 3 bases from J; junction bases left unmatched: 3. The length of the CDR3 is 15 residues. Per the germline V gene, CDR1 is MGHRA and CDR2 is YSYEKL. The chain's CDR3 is CASSQVRTGGYEQYF. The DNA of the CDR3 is TGCGCCAGCAGCCAAGTAAGGACAGGGGGCTACGAGCAGTACTTC.

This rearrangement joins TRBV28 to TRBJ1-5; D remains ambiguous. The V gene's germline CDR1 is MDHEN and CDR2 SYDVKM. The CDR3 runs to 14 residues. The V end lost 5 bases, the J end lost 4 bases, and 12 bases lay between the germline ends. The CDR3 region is CASSPSQRNQPQHF. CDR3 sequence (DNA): TGTGCCAGCAGTCCGTCGCAGAGGAATCAGCCCCAGCATTTT.